The 15 T cell receptor beta chains listed next were all sequenced from one sample in a study of radiotherapy plus CTLA-4 blockade in lung cancer. TCRdb's table, derived via immunoSEQ multiplex PCR, lists solely in-frame clones and lacks some. The data hold fewer than 140,000 clones, with over 65% observed a single time. Here the sequenced sample was peripheral blood, taken from a patient treated with radiotherapy plus ipilimumab. The receptors were sampled from a human donor with non-small cell lung cancer that progressed on radiotherapy plus ipilimumab. Some clones in this sample may be carry-over from other donors' samples.

This clone occurred once. The chain is built from TRBV15 and TRBJ1-2; TRBD1 might be the D (5 bases). The germline V and J ends were trimmed by 5 bases and 8 bases, with 15 bases remaining between them. From germline, CDR1 is LNHNV and CDR2 YYDKDF (reference sequence). The CDR3 is 13 residues long. The CDR3 spells CATSRGTSRGYTF. CDR3 in DNA: TGTGCCACCAGCCGTGGGACCTCTAGAGGCTACACCTTC. Complete variable domain (other parts from reference TRBV15 and TRBJ1-2): DAMVIQNPRYQVTQFGKPVTLSCSQTLNHNVMYWYQQKSSQAPKLLFHYYDKDFNNEADTPDNFQSRRPNTSFCFLDIRSPGLGDTAMYLCATSRGTSRGYTFGSGTRLTVV.

The chain couples TRBV5-1 to TRBJ1-1, with TRBD1 matching 8 bases. Germline CDR1 and CDR2: SGHRS and YFSETQ. Unmatched junction bases numbered 8, after V lost 7 bases and J lost 3 bases. The CDR3 is 14 amino acids. In DNA, the CDR3 is TGCGCCAGCTTGGCGGACAGGGAGGACACTGAAGCTTTCTTT. It translates to CASLADREDTEAFF.

V and J are TRBV7-9 and TRBJ1-3, with 11 bases fitting TRBD1. Losses at the gene ends were 7 bases for V and 3 bases for J; bases not matched to a gene: 8. The CDR3 length is 16 residues. CDR1 is SEHNR, CDR2 FQNEAQ, per germline (reference sequence). CDR3 residues: CASNGQGARFGNTIYF. In DNA form, the CDR3 reads TGTGCCAGCAACGGACAGGGGGCACGATTTGGAAACACCATATATTTT.

There are a few counts of this clone. This sequence joins TRBV7-2 and TRBJ1-3; no definite D call. CDR3 length: 12 residues. The ends were cut back, 5 bases at V and 4 bases at J, with 6 bases in the middle. The germline CDR1 and CDR2 sequences are SGHTA and FQGNSA. The CDR3: CASSEQGNTIYF. CDR3 bases: TGTGCCAGCAGCGAACAAGGAAACACCATATATTTT. Together with reference TRBV7-2 and TRBJ1-3, the CDR3 gives the full variable domain: GAGVSQSPSNKVTEKGKDVELRCDPISGHTALYWYRQSLGQGLEFLIYFQGNSAPDKSGLPSDRFSAERTGGSVSTLTIQRTQQEDSAVYLCASSEQGNTIYFGEGSWLTVV.

This chain joins TRBV27 and TRBJ1-4; unclear D gene. The CDR3 has 12 residues. The V end was cut by 1 base, the J end by 7 bases, with 4 bases between. Germline V gene sequence: CDR1 MNHEY, CDR2 SMNVEV (reference sequence). This CDR3 reads CASSLWGEKLFF. The CDR3 DNA reads as TGTGCCAGCAGTTTATGGGGTGAAAAACTGTTTTTT.

The chain's CDR3 is CASSVGLRNQPQHF. DNA of the CDR3: TGTGCCAGCAGCGTAGGGTTACGCAATCAGCCCCAGCATTTT. The gene calls are TRBV9 and TRBJ1-5; D unresolved. This CDR3 has 14 amino acids. The germline V and J ends were trimmed by 0 bases and 2 bases, with 6 bases remaining between them. Germline loops: CDR1 SGDLS, CDR2 YYNGEE.

The chain combines TRBV6-1 with TRBJ1-1; TRBD1 is a possible D gene (5 bases). The V end lost 6 bases, the J end lost 1 base, and 9 bases lay between the germline ends. Germline values: CDR1 MNHNS, CDR2 SASEGT. There are 13 residues in the CDR3. As DNA, the CDR3 is TGTGCCAGCAGGCTCACAGGGAACACTGAAGCTTTCTTT. Protein sequence: CASRLTGNTEAFF.

This chain links TRBV6-5 with TRBJ2-7; D ambiguous. Germline V CDR1 and CDR2: MNHEY, SVGAGI. The CDR3 consists of 13 residues. Trimming took 1 base from V and 3 from J, leaving 7 bases between them. CDR3 sequence (DNA): TGTGCCAGCAGTTACTTCCCAGACTACGAGCAGTACTTC. Its protein is CASSYFPDYEQYF.

V is TRBV4-3 and J is TRBJ2-7; the D is unclear. The CDR3 covers 14 residues. V dropped 2 bases and J dropped 5 bases, with 13 bases sitting between them. From germline, CDR1 is LGHNA and CDR2 YSLEER. CDR3 sequence: CASSQSRRSNEQYF. The CDR3 bases are TGCGCCAGCAGCCAATCCCGCCGGTCCAACGAGCAGTACTTC.

CDR3 sequence reads: CASSLSAGGPVDTQYF. The CDR3 DNA reads TGTGCCAGCAGTTTATCAGCGGGGGGCCCGGTAGATACGCAGTATTTT. This sequence joins TRBV27 and TRBJ2-3, with 9 bases matching TRBD2. V lost 0 bases and J lost 5; bases outside the gene matches: 6. From germline, CDR1 is MNHEY and CDR2 SMNVEV (reference sequence). This CDR3 is 16 amino acids long.

J is TRBJ1-5 and V is TRBV29-1; TRBD1 is a possible D gene (5 bases). CDR1 is SQVTM and CDR2 is ANQGSEA in the germline V gene. V shed 7 bases and J shed 1 base, with 11 bases lying between them. This CDR3 has 13 residues. CDR3 in amino acids: CSARDGSNQPQHF. Written as DNA, the CDR3 is TGCAGCGCCAGGGACGGAAGCAATCAGCCCCAGCATTTT.

The chain has TRBV15 and TRBJ2-2; the D gene is possibly TRBD1 (6 bases). Germline V gene data show CDR1 as LNHNV and CDR2 as YYDKDF (reference sequence). Trimming stripped 0 bases from V and 1 base from J, with 9 bases between. The CDR3 loop spans 16 amino acids. The CDR3 is CATSRDLQGNTGELFF. DNA of the CDR3: TGTGCCACCAGCAGAGATCTACAGGGGAACACCGGGGAGCTGTTTTTT.

In its sample, this clone was seen once. The chain combines TRBV10-2 with TRBJ1-2; no clear D. CDR3 length: 14 residues. V gave up 0 bases and J gave up 4 bases, with 9 bases separating them. Germline V gene sequence: CDR1 WSHSY, CDR2 SAAADI. Here the CDR3 DNA reads TGCGCCAGCAGTGAGTCAAACCGGCCCTATGGCTACACCTTC. Its translation: CASSESNRPYGYTF.

This rearrangement joins TRBV30 to TRBJ1-5; TRBD1 matches at 7 bases. The junction had 15 bases not matched to a gene; V was cut back by 1 base and J by 9 bases. The length of the CDR3 is 16 residues. CDR1 and CDR2 from the germline V gene are GTSNPN and SVGIG (reference sequence). CDR3 DNA sequence: TGTGCCTGGAGTGGAAGGGGGCCCTCCGATGGGCGGCCCCAGCATTTT. Its protein is CAWSGRGPSDGRPQHF.

The chain employs TRBV5-1 and TRBJ2-2, with D unresolved. Germline V gene lookup returns CDR1 SGHRS and CDR2 YFSETQ. This CDR3 contains 15 residues. V lost 1 base to trimming and J lost 0 bases, with 7 bases between them. CDR3 protein: CASSLSATNTGELFF. DNA for the CDR3: TGCGCCAGCAGCTTGTCAGCCACGAACACCGGGGAGCTGTTTTTT. Variable domain in full (rest from reference TRBV5-1 and TRBJ2-2): KAGVTQTPRYLIKTRGQQVTLSCSPISGHRSVSWYQQTPGQGLQFLFEYFSETQRNKGNFPGRFSGRQFSNSRSEMNVSTLELGDSALYLCASSLSATNTGELFFGEGSRLTVL.